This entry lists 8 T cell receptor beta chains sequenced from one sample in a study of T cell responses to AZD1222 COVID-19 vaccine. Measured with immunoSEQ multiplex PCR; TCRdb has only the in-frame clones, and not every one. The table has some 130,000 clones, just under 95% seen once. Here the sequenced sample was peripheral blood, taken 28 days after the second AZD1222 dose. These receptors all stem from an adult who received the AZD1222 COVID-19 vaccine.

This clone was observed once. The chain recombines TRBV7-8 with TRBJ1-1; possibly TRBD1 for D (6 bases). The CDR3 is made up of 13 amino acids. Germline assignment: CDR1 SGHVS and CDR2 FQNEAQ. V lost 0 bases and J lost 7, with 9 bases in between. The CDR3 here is CASSLAQGGEAFF. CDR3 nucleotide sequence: TGTGCCAGCAGCTTAGCACAGGGTGGTGAAGCTTTCTTT.

CDR3 in DNA: TGTGCCAGCAGTTACGCCGGGGACAGCCAAGAGACCCAGTACTTC. This translates into CASSYAGDSQETQYF. The chain uses TRBV6-5 and TRBJ2-5; 7 bases are a match to TRBD1. The CDR3 contains 15 residues. Trimming at V came to 2 bases and at J to 1 base, leaving 4 bases not matched to a gene. The germline gives CDR1 MNHEY, CDR2 SVGAGI.

The CDR3 DNA is TGTGCCAGCAGCCGGGGGACCGTAAACACTGAAGCTTTCTTT. Amino acids: CASSRGTVNTEAFF. The chain recombines TRBV3-1 (or the pseudogene TRBV3-2) with TRBJ1-1; a possible D gene is TRBD1 (5 bases). CDR1 LGHDT and CDR2 YNNKEL come from the germline V gene (reference sequence). The length of the CDR3 is 14 residues. The V end was cut by 4 bases, the J end by 2 bases, with 11 bases between.

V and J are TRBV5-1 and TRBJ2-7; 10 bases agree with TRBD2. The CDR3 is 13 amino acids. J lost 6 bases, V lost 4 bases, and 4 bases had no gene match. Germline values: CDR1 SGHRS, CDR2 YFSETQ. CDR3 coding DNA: TGCGCCAGCAGCCTACTAGCGGGATCCGAGCAGTACTTC. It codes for CASSLLAGSEQYF. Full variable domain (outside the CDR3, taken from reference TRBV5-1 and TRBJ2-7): KAGVTQTPRYLIKTRGQQVTLSCSPISGHRSVSWYQQTPGQGLQFLFEYFSETQRNKGNFPGRFSGRQFSNSRSEMNVSTLELGDSALYLCASSLLAGSEQYFGPGTRLTVT.

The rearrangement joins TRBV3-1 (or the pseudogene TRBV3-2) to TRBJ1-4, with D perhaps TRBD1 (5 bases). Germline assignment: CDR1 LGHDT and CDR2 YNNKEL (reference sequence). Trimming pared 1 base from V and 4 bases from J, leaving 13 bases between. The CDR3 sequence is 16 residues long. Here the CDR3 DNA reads TGTGCCAGCAGCCAAGGAACAGGCACGGGTAATGAAAAACTGTTTTTT. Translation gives CASSQGTGTGNEKLFF.

CDR3 coding DNA: TGTGCCATCAGTGGGACAGGAGTACATCAGCCCCAGCATTTT. Protein product: CAISGTGVHQPQHF. The chain couples TRBV10-3 to TRBJ1-5; 7 positions match TRBD1. Germline V lookup: CDR1 ENHRY, CDR2 SYGVKD. V dropped 4 bases and J dropped 5; count of bases not matched to a gene: 5. The CDR3 runs 14 residues.

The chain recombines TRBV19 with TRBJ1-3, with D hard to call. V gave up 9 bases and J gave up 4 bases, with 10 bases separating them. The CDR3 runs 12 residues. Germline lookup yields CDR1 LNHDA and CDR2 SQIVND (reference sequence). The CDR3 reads CASGLTGNTIYF. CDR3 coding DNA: TGTGCCAGCGGACTTACAGGAAACACCATATATTTT.

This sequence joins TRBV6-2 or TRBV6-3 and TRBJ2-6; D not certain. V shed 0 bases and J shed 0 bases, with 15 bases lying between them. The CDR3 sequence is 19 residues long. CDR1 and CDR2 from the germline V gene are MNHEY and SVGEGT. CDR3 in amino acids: CASSYSRPGVGSGANVLTF. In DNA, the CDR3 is TGTGCCAGCAGTTACTCGAGGCCTGGGGTCGGCTCTGGGGCCAACGTCCTGACTTTC.